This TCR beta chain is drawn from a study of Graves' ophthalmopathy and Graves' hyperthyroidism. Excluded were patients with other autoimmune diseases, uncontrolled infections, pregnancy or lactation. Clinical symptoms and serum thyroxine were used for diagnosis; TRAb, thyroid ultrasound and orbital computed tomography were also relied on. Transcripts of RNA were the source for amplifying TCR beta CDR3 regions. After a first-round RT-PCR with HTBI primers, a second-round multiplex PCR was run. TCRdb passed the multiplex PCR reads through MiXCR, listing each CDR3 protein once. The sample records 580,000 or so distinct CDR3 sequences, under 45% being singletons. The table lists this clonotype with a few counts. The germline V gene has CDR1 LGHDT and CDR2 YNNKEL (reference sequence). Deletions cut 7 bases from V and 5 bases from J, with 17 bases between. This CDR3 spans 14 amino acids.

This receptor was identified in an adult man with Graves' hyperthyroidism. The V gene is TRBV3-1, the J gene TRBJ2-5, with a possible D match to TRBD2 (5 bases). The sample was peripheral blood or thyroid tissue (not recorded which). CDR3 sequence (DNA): TGTGCCAGCAACCTTAGAGGGATTTGGGAGACCCAGTACTTC. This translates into CASNLRGIWETQYF.